This T cell receptor beta chain appears in the sequencing data of a study of blood T cells in healthy people across ages (dated by TCRdb to about 2015). About the study as a whole: Template switching captured roughly one uniquely barcoded TCR beta cDNA molecule per two T cells in model experiments. Using deep sequencing normalized with unique cDNA molecular identifiers, the study measured how TCR beta repertoire diversity changes with age. The donors were split into four age groups: young (average 16 years), middle-aged (roughly 40), aged (about 62) and long-lived (under 90). To avoid experimental bias, donors of different ages were randomly spread across the sequencing lanes. Using the same blood draw, the study looked at two additional independent replicas of 1 million unique cDNA reads for two donors, one aged 18 to 29 and the other aged 80 or older. What the research found in general, with its limitations: A strong correlation was found between observed TCR beta diversity and the percentage of naive T cells measured by flow cytometry. Since profiling was done on bulk unsorted PBMCs, naive and antigen-experienced compartments could not be conclusively compared. Compared with the aged group, more naive CD4+ T cells, fewer expanded clones and increased TCR diversity were shown by the long-lived group, suggesting age selection. Donor CMV infection status was unknown, potentially confounding age-related changes in expanded clonotypes. Estimates of total diversity based on one million sequenced T cells were regarded as lower bounds and as underestimates. Observed TCR beta diversity per million T cells fell roughly linearly with age, and a significant reduction was already apparent by age roughly 40.

The protocol used for the library was 5' RACE. Sequencing was performed on an Illumina HiSeq 2500. A second about 7 to 11 cycle PCR used a sample-barcoded 5' primer and a J-beta primer mix. A unique molecular identifier was introduced onto each TCR beta cDNA molecule by a template-switch 5' adaptor carrying 12 random nucleotides. Each sample yielded at least 3 million CDR3-containing paired-end reads. All of the RNA was converted into first-strand cDNA using the Mint cDNA synthesis kit, with a TRBC-specific oligonucleotide serving as the primer. Following uracil-DNA glycosylase treatment, a first 18-cycle PCR with universal primers M1SS and BC2_uni_R was performed on all cDNA. The original pipeline was this. Each sample was normalized by randomly selecting 1 million high-quality reads, each carrying a distinct molecular identifier. Instead of being binned into consensus sequences, reads with shared molecular identifiers were discarded. MiTCR, with a Q25 quality threshold and the strictest error-elimination algorithm, was used for CDR3 identification, clonotype clustering and error correction. A nonparametric unseen species model with Euler transformation was used to estimate lower-bound total TCR beta diversity. The public reads were quality trimmed at Q25 with fastp and then assembled into clones with MiXCR by TCRdb, keeping productive beta chains. Rows matching on CDR3 protein sequence are summarized as one entry with the most common DNA and genes. The V and J calls and clone size come from TCRdb's table, not from the authors' own analysis. Across this sample there are hundreds of thousands of distinct CDR3 sequences, with around half seen only once. 25% to 35% of the sample rests with the top ten.

Systemically healthy Caucasian individuals from Russia, 39 in total and aged about 6 to 95 years, were included as donors. Each donor gave ten milliliters of peripheral blood, collected into EDTA-treated Vacutainer tubes. Ficoll-Paque density-gradient centrifugation was used to isolate PBMCs, with at least 7 million per sample. Total RNA, at least 5.5 micrograms per sample, was extracted from PBMCs with Trizol reagent. The percentages of naive CD45RAhigh/CD27high T cells were determined by flow cytometry on a PBMC aliquot from every donor. The trim is 6 bases for V and 3 bases for J, with a gap of 9 bases between the germline ends. Taken from cysteine to phenylalanine, the CDR3 has 13 residues. The kept DNA is CDR3 alone, 39 bases in frame from the first base. Concerning this clonotype itself: The target of this receptor is not known. The sample holds no much larger clone one base away, and base qualities are not on file.

The clonotype was recovered from a woman aged 55-69 years in good health. The specimen sequenced was blood. The chain is made from TRBV12-3 or TRBV12-4 and TRBJ1-5; a tentative D match to TRBD1 spans 5 bases. The CDR3 reads as follows: CASRGPPNQPQHF. In nucleotide form, the sequence is TGTGCCAGCAGGGGGCCGCCCAATCAGCCCCAGCATTTT.